The 5 T cell receptor beta chains below all came from one sample that was sequenced in a study of blood T cell repertoires in COVID-19. This table comes from immunoSEQ multiplex PCR, and its TCRdb copy is limited to in-frame clones, with some not included. The sample includes approximately 130,000 clones, roughly four fifths of them seen just once. The sample comprised peripheral blood. These receptors all come from a human donor in a cohort sampled during active COVID-19.

This clone was picked up a small number of times. This chain uses TRBV4-1 with TRBJ1-3; D gene uncertain. V gave up 1 base and J gave up 0 bases, with 7 bases separating them. The germline gives CDR1 MGHRA, CDR2 YSYEKL. The CDR3 consists of 15 residues. CDR3: CASSQGWSSGNTIYF. As DNA, the CDR3 is TGCGCCAGCAGCCAAGGGTGGAGCTCTGGAAACACCATATATTTT.

The CDR3 sequence is CAWTPSATYNEQFF. CDR3 nucleotides: TGTGCCTGGACCCCTAGCGCCACCTACAATGAGCAGTTCTTC. The chain carries TRBV30 and TRBJ2-1, with a tentative D call TRBD2 (6 bases). The germline CDR1 and CDR2 sequences are GTSNPN and SVGIG (reference sequence). Between the trimmed V and J ends, which lost 4 bases and 2 bases, there was a span of 12 bases. The CDR3 spans 14 residues.

This clone was found once. The chain uses TRBV10-2 and TRBJ2-1; D remains unclear. The CDR3 runs 15 residues. V dropped 3 bases and J dropped 2 bases, with 11 bases sitting between them. From germline, CDR1 is WSHSY and CDR2 SAAADI. DNA for the CDR3: TGCGCCAGCAGTGACGCCGCGGCTACCTACAATGAGCAGTTCTTC. Translation: CASSDAAATYNEQFF.

This chain connects TRBV7-2 to TRBJ2-3; 8 nucleotides align to TRBD2. The CDR3 loop spans 15 amino acids. V lost 5 bases, J lost 3 bases, and 7 bases stayed unmatched. CDR1 and CDR2 from the germline V gene are SGHTA and FQGNSA. The CDR3 loop is CASSTQGLVTDTQYF. The CDR3 DNA is TGTGCCAGCAGCACGCAGGGACTAGTAACAGATACGCAGTATTTT.

This chain uses TRBV4-1 with TRBJ2-7, with D possibly TRBD2 on 6 matching bases. V gave up 4 bases and J gave up 1 base, with 14 bases separating them. The germline gives CDR1 MGHRA, CDR2 YSYEKL. This CDR3 is 15 amino acids long. The CDR3 DNA is TGCGCCAGCAGCCTCCGCGGGACGGATTCCTACGAGCAGTACTTC. Amino acid sequence: CASSLRGTDSYEQYF.